The present entry profiles one TCR beta chain with its context. This receptor's antigen is unknown. The input lacks base qualities; no much larger clone sits a single base away. At study entry, a tuberculin skin test and the QuantiFERON-TB GOLD In-Tube IGRA were used to screen adolescents for latent tuberculosis infection. Immunosequencing was performed on unsorted cryopreserved PBMC, with 90,000 to 100,000 T cells per clinical donor covered on average. Eleven high schools in the Worcester region of the Western Cape, South Africa, served as enrollment sites for adolescents aged 12 to 18 years. Roughly ten M. tuberculosis-infected and some ten uninfected adolescents were selected with matching for age and sex. PBMC from adolescents were isolated by density centrifugation from freshly drawn heparinized blood and then cryopreserved. CDR3 length: 17 amino acids, cysteine to phenylalanine. Just the 51-base CDR3 DNA is kept, in frame starting at base 1. In the germline V gene (reference sequence), CDR1 corresponds to MNHEY and CDR2 to SMNVEV. V is cut back by 5 bases and J by 4 bases, with 14 bases in the junction unmatched.

The data stem from a study of T cells in tuberculosis (dated by TCRdb to 2016 to 2019). Study-level background: The study combined CD1B tetramers and high-throughput TCR immunosequencing to characterize T cells specific for the mycobacterial lipid antigen glucose monomycolate (GMM). In a South African clinical cohort, IGRA-negative adolescents, IGRA-positive adolescents with latent tuberculosis and adults with active tuberculosis were compared, with ten to eleven people in each group.

TCR libraries were generated with the immunoSEQ multiplex PCR assay, using TCR-beta and/or TCR-alpha/delta assays for each sample. Amplified TCR libraries were sequenced on the Illumina high-throughput platform. As for the original processing: Clustering and dimensionality reduction relied on pairwise TCRdist distances among GMM-specific receptors from T cells that were either sorted ex vivo or expanded in vitro. Each clinical repertoire received a mean NN-distance score, defined as the average TCRdist to the nearest 10% of tetramer-positive reference sequences. GEM TCR motif frequency was calculated as the fraction of unique TCRs that matched known GEM sequences by V/J usage and CDR3 length. Active tuberculosis was classified by linear discriminant analysis with leave-one-out cross-validation, implemented in scikit-learn. TCRdb took over this immuneACCESS table, retaining in-frame rearrangements with V and J assigned. Such tables are incomplete; in checked studies, under half of the missing clones stem from an unresolved V gene, and the remainder is unexplained. V and J calls and clone size are those listed in that table; D and trimming were worked out from the DNA. The sample table contains 28,000 or so clones; only one count was recorded for 85% to 90% of them. 5% to 7% of the sample rests with the top ten.

What the work shows at the level of the full study, not this receptor alone: Which clinical samples got chosen depended on the availability of cryopreserved specimens, and the active tuberculosis cases were adults, whereas the controls were adolescents. The smaller NN-distances were partly driven by shorter CDR3-alpha lengths in active tuberculosis patients, and the difference for TCR-beta did not reach statistical significance. Active tuberculosis TCR-alpha repertoires showed smaller mean NN-distances to GMM-specific TCRs than IGRA-negative controls, suggesting clonal expansion of these TCRs. An accuracy of approximately 90% (AUROC 0.85 to 0.9) was reached by a classifier using the diverse GMM-specific repertoire, compared with about 65% accuracy when GEM motif frequencies were used.

Recombination linked TRBV27 to TRBJ1-2; 9 of the junction bases match TRBD1. Sequences were obtained from PBMCs. This receptor was identified in a donor between 10 and 35 years old with latent tuberculosis or without tuberculosis infection. The DNA sequence is as follows: TGTGCCAGCAGTCCAGGGACCGGGACAGGGAGTAGCTATGGCTACACCTTC. This encodes CASSPGTGTGSSYGYTF.